This is a list of T cell receptor beta chains from one sample in a study of blood T cell repertoires in COVID-19. Libraries were prepared by immunoSEQ multiplex PCR; TCRdb keeps only in-frame clonotypes and omits some of them. The data show approximately 200,000 clones, roughly four fifths seen once. The specimen sequenced was peripheral blood. Receptor source: a woman in her twenties or thirties who had recovered from COVID-19. Each CDR3 is given with its conserved first and last residue. A D gene is named only where the DNA matches it firmly. The size of a clone is reported for some rows only, either as once, few or many, or as a class for expanded clones.

j_call d_call v_call clone_size cdr3_aa cdr3_nt
TRBJ2-5 TRBD2 TRBV6-2/TRBV6-3 NA CASSPGLAGTQETQYF TGTGCCAGCAGCCCTGGACTAGCGGGGACCCAAGAGACCCAGTACTTC
TRBJ2-4 TRBD1 TRBV19 once CASTLQGVNIQYF TGTGCCAGTACCCTACAGGGGGTGAACATTCAGTACTTC
TRBJ2-2 TRBD2 TRBV5-5 NA CASSLEGLGTGELFF TGTGCCAGCAGCTTGGAAGGACTAGGCACCGGGGAGCTGTTTTTT
TRBJ2-3 NA TRBV10-2 few CASREGSYTDTQYF TGCGCCAGCAGAGAGGGGAGTTACACAGATACGCAGTATTTT
TRBJ2-5 TRBD2 TRBV15 NA CATSRITSGRGQETQYF TGTGCCACCAGCAGAATTACTAGCGGGAGGGGTCAAGAGACCCAGTACTTC
TRBJ2-2 NA TRBV30 NA CAWSESGFAGELFF TGTGCCTGGAGTGAGTCGGGGTTTGCCGGGGAGCTGTTTTTT
TRBJ1-2 NA TRBV5-1 NA CASSLASGQRTYGYTF TGCGCCAGCAGCTTGGCCTCGGGACAACGGACCTATGGCTACACCTTC
TRBJ1-1 NA TRBV4-1 NA CASSLQSNTEAFF TGCGCCAGCAGCCTACAGTCGAACACTGAAGCTTTCTTT
TRBJ2-1 TRBD1 TRBV10-3 NA CAISVGGQGSYNEQFF TGTGCCATCAGTGTGGGGGGACAGGGCTCCTACAATGAGCAGTTCTTC
TRBJ1-6 NA TRBV18 once CASSPAGINSPLHF TGTGCCAGCTCACCGGCAGGGATTAATTCACCCCTCCACTTT
TRBJ2-5 TRBD2 TRBV30 NA CAWSVVAGGETQYF TGTGCCTGGAGTGTTGTAGCGGGAGGCGAGACCCAGTACTTC
TRBJ2-7 NA TRBV28 NA CASRAGVEQYF TGTGCCAGCAGGGCAGGGGTCGAGCAGTACTTC
TRBJ2-3 TRBD2 TRBV24-1 NA CATSKTKAGTSKPDTQYF TGTGCCACCAGTAAGACCAAAGCCGGGACTAGTAAACCAGATACGCAGTATTTT
TRBJ2-3 NA TRBV27 NA CASSSPLRGISTDTQYF TGTGCCAGCAGTAGTCCCTTGAGGGGGATCAGCACAGATACGCAGTATTTT
TRBJ2-1 TRBD2 TRBV7-7 NA CASSLGLAGGNEQFF TGTGCCAGCAGCTTAGGACTAGCGGGAGGGAATGAGCAGTTCTTC
TRBJ2-1 NA TRBV24-1 NA CATSDPRRGNNEQFF TGTGCCACCAGTGATCCGCGACGGGGGAACAATGAGCAGTTCTTC
TRBJ2-3 NA TRBV9 once CASSEGESTQYF TGTGCCAGCAGCGAGGGGGAGAGTACGCAGTATTTT
TRBJ1-4 TRBD1 TRBV9 NA CASSGGQRTTNEKLFF TGTGCCAGCAGCGGGGGACAGCGGACAACTAATGAAAAACTGTTTTTT
TRBJ1-1 NA TRBV29-1 NA CSAQTGRSTEAFF TGCAGCGCGCAAACAGGGCGTTCGACTGAAGCTTTCTTT
TRBJ2-2 NA TRBV2 NA CADSTRNTGELFF TGTGCCGACTCGACTAGGAACACCGGGGAGCTGTTTTTT
TRBJ1-5 TRBD1 TRBV10-2 NA CASSAQGQGDQPQHF TGCGCCAGCAGTGCTCAGGGACAGGGGGATCAGCCCCAGCATTTT
TRBJ2-7 NA TRBV4-1 NA CASSQEPRSYEQYF TGCGCCAGCAGCCAAGAACCCAGGTCCTACGAGCAGTACTTC
TRBJ1-4 NA TRBV28 NA CATCPFDEKLFF TGTGCCACCTGTCCCTTTGATGAAAAACTGTTTTTT
TRBJ1-5 TRBD1 TRBV24-1 NA CATKGGSQQPQHF TGTGCCACCAAAGGGGGCAGTCAACAGCCCCAGCATTTT
TRBJ1-3 NA TRBV4-1 NA CASSQVVRLSGNTIYF TGCGCCAGCAGCCAAGTGGTCAGGCTCTCTGGAAACACCATATATTTT
TRBJ2-2 NA TRBV11-3 few CASSRGLRRDTGELFF TGTGCCAGCAGCCGCGGGCTACGGAGGGACACCGGGGAGCTGTTTTTT
TRBJ1-5 TRBD1 TRBV9 NA CASSRDSNNQPQHF TGTGCCAGCAGCCGGGACAGCAACAATCAGCCCCAGCATTTT
TRBJ2-7 TRBD1 TRBV19 NA CASSILEDRVSYEQYF TGTGCCAGTAGTATTTTAGAGGACAGGGTATCCTACGAGCAGTACTTC
TRBJ2-5 NA TRBV24-1 NA CATSDLLDTQETQYF TGTGCCACCAGTGATCTCTTAGATACGCAAGAGACCCAGTACTTC
TRBJ1-5 NA TRBV30 NA CAWSVGRGWQPQHF TGTGCCTGGAGTGTAGGCAGGGGATGGCAGCCCCAGCATTTT
TRBJ1-2 TRBD1 TRBV18 NA CASSPSTGVDYGYTF TGTGCCAGCTCACCATCGACAGGGGTGGACTATGGCTACACCTTC
TRBJ2-7 TRBD2 TRBV6-6 NA CASRTIAGNAYEQYF TGTGCCAGCAGAACTATAGCGGGAAACGCCTACGAGCAGTACTTC
TRBJ2-7 NA TRBV10-3 NA CAISEGGQGTPYEQYF TGTGCCATCAGTGAAGGGGGTCAGGGTACACCCTACGAGCAGTACTTC
TRBJ2-7 NA TRBV28 few CASSLWGRYEQYF TGTGCCAGCAGTTTATGGGGGCGCTACGAGCAGTACTTC
TRBJ2-3 NA TRBV27 NA CASKMEGAYTDTQYF TGTGCCAGCAAGATGGAGGGAGCGTACACAGATACGCAGTATTTT
TRBJ2-3 TRBD2 TRBV19 NA CASRRREGPGDTQYF TGTGCCAGTAGGAGGCGGGAGGGCCCCGGAGATACGCAGTATTTT
TRBJ2-1 TRBD2 TRBV5-1 NA CASSLAAGGLNEQFF TGCGCCAGCAGCTTGGCTGCGGGAGGGCTGAATGAGCAGTTCTTC
TRBJ1-5 TRBD1 TRBV6-5 NA CASSSDRGPNQPQHF TGTGCCAGCAGCTCGGACAGGGGACCCAATCAGCCCCAGCATTTT
TRBJ2-2 TRBD2 TRBV27 NA CASSFGLAGANTGELFF TGTGCCAGCAGTTTTGGACTAGCGGGAGCGAACACCGGGGAGCTGTTTTTT
TRBJ2-1 NA TRBV3-1/TRBV3-2 NA CASSPIRDNEQFF TGTGCCAGCAGCCCGATTCGAGACAATGAGCAGTTCTTC
TRBJ1-2 NA TRBV7-2 NA CASSLAPGFSNYGYTF TGTGCCAGCAGCTTAGCGCCGGGATTCTCTAACTATGGCTACACCTTC